This T cell receptor beta chain was documented in a study of T cell changes during pregnancy in multiple sclerosis. The V gene lost 7 bases and the J gene lost 1 base, with 14 bases spanning the gap. This CDR3 is 15 amino acids long. CDR1 is SGHAT, CDR2 FQNNGV, per germline. Data came from immunoSEQ multiplex PCR; TCRdb stores just in-frame clones and leaves some out. The sample holds some 30,000 clones; 70% to 90% are singletons and the top ten take approximately 6.8%. This sequence originates from a female donor with multiple sclerosis, enrolled in a pregnancy study. The chain has TRBV11-2 and TRBJ2-4, with D maybe TRBD2 (7 bases). The starting material was CD8+ T cells from peripheral blood mononuclear cells, obtained after pregnancy. The CDR3 sequence: CASTSRGGAKNIQYF. The DNA for the CDR3 is TGTGCCAGCACCTCCCGCGGGGGCGCCAAAAACATTCAGTACTTC.